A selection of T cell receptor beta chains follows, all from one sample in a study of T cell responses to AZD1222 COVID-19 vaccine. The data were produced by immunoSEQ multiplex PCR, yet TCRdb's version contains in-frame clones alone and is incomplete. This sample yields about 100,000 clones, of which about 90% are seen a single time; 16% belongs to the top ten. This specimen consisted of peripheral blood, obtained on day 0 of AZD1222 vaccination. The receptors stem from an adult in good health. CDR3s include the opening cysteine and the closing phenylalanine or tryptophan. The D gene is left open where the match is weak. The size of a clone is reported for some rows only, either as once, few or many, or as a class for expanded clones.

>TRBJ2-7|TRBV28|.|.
TGTGCCAGCAGTCTTGGACAGTGGAACGAGCAGTACTTC
CASSLGQWNEQYF
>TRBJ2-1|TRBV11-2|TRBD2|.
TGTGCCAGTGTTTCGGCGGGAGCAGCTTTCAATGAGCAGTTCTTC
CASVSAGAAFNEQFF
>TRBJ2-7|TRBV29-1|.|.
TGCAGCGTAAGTAGAAGACTTGACACCTACGAGCAGTACTTC
CSVSRRLDTYEQYF
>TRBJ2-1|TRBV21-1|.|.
TGTGCCAGCAGCGACCTGAGGGCTAGCGGGAGTAGGGATGAGCAGTTCTTC
CASSDLRASGSRDEQFF
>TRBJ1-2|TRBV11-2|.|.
TGTGCCAGCAGCTTAGATTCCCATGGCTACACCTTC
CASSLDSHGYTF
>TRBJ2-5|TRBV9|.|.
TGTGCCAGCAGCGTAGTGGGGGGATTAGGGGAGACCCAGTACTTC
CASSVVGGLGETQYF
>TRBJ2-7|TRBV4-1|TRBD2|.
TGCGCCAGCAGCCTATGGACTAGCCTCGGGCACGAGCAGTACTTC
CASSLWTSLGHEQYF
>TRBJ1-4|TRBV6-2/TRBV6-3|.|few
TGTGCCAGCAGTCCCCGAGGGGGGGTCCTGTTTTTT
CASSPRGGVLFF
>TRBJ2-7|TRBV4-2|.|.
TGTGCCAGCAGCCAAGATTTGGAATACGAGCAGTACTTC
CASSQDLEYEQYF
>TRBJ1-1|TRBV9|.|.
TGTGCCAGCAGCGTCGGAACTCAGGCTTTGGACACTGAAGCTTTCTTT
CASSVGTQALDTEAFF
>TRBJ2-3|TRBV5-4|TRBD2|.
TGTGCCAGCAACTTACGAGCTAGCGGGAGGGCCGATACGCAGTATTTT
CASNLRASGRADTQYF
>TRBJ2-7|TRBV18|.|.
TGTGCCAGCTCACCACCGTTAGTTAGCTACGAGCAGTACTTC
CASSPPLVSYEQYF
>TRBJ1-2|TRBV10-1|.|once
TGCGCCAGCAGTGAGAGACAGGCCTATGGCTACACCTTC
CASSERQAYGYTF
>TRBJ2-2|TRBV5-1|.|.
TGCGCCAGCAGTCCAGGGGCCGGGGAGCTGTTTTTT
CASSPGAGELFF
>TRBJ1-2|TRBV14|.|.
TGTGCCAGCAGCCAAGATCTGGGGGCTTCCTATGGCTACACCTTC
CASSQDLGASYGYTF
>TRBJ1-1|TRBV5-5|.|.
TGTGCCAGCAGCTTCGTTCGACCGATGAACACTGAAGCTTTCTTT
CASSFVRPMNTEAFF
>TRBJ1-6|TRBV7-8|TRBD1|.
TGTGCCAGCAGCCAAAGACAGGGCAATTCACCCCTCCACTTT
CASSQRQGNSPLHF
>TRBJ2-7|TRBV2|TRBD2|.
TGTGCCAGCAGTGAGCGGGAGGGCTCCTACGAGCAGTACTTC
CASSEREGSYEQYF
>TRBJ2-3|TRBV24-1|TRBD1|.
TGTGCCACCATTTGGGACAGGGCAACAGATACGCAGTATTTT
CATIWDRATDTQYF
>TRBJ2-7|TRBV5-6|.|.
TGTGCCAGCAGCTTGGCCACCTCCTACGAGCAGTACTTC
CASSLATSYEQYF
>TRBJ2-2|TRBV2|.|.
TGTGCCAGCAGCCTTCCCACAGGGATCGGCACCGGGGAGCTGTTTTTT
CASSLPTGIGTGELFF
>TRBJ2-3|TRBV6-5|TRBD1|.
TGTGCCAGCCATAGGACAGGGGCCACAGATACGCAGTATTTT
CASHRTGATDTQYF
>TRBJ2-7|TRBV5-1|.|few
TGCGCCAGCAGCTTCCTTGGCGGTACCTACGAGCAGTACTTC
CASSFLGGTYEQYF
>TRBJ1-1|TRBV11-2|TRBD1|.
TGTGCCAGCAGCTCCAACAGGGGGGTCATGAACACTGAAGCTTTCTTT
CASSSNRGVMNTEAFF
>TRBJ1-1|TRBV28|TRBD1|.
TGTGCCAGCAGTTTACCGGGACAGGGGAACACTGAAGCTTTCTTT
CASSLPGQGNTEAFF
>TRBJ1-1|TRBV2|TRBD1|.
TGTGCCAGCAGGGAAACAGGGGGCCGGGAAGCTTTCTTT
CASRETGGREAFF
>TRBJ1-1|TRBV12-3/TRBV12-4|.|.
TGTGCCAGCAGCCTGAGAGGGGGCACTGAAGCTTTCTTT
CASSLRGGTEAFF
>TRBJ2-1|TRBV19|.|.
TGTGCCAGTAGTATAGATGGGGGACATATGTACAATGAGCAGTTCTTC
CASSIDGGHMYNEQFF
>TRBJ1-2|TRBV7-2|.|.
TGTGCCAGCAGCCTAGAGACAGGCTACTATGGCTACACCTTC
CASSLETGYYGYTF
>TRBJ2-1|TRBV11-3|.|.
TGTGCCAGCAGCTTACGATGGGCGAATGAGCAGTTCTTC
CASSLRWANEQFF
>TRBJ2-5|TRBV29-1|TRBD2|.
TGCAGCGTTGAGGTAGCGGGAGGGCCGAAGATGAGGGGTGAGACCCAGTACTTC
CSVEVAGGPKMRGETQYF
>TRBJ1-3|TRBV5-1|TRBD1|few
TGCGCCAGCAGTAAAAGGACAGGAGAGGGAAACACCATATATTTT
CASSKRTGEGNTIYF
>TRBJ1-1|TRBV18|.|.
TGTGCCAGCTCACCAGAGATGAACACTGAAGCTTTCTTT
CASSPEMNTEAFF
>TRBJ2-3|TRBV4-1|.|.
TGCGCCAGCAGCCAATCCCCCCAGGGTACAGATACGCAGTATTTT
CASSQSPQGTDTQYF
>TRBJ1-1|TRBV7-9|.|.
TGTGCCAGCACCTTTGGGTCCCGGGGGCGCCTGAACACTGAAGCTTTCTTT
CASTFGSRGRLNTEAFF
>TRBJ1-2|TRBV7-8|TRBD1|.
TGTGCCAGCAGCTTGAGACAGGGGACTTACTATGGCTACACCTTC
CASSLRQGTYYGYTF
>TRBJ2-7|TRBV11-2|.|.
TGTGCCAGCAGCCCCCTAGGACTCCAGCTCTCCTACGAGCAGTACTTC
CASSPLGLQLSYEQYF
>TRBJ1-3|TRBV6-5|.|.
TGTGCCAGCACCCCCCAATCCGGAGGAGGAAACACCATATATTTT
CASTPQSGGGNTIYF
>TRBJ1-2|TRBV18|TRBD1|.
TGTGCCAGCTCTCGTAGACAGGGGGAGGAGTATGGCTACACCTTC
CASSRRQGEEYGYTF
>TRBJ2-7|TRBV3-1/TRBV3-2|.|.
TGTGCCAGCAGCCAAGATCTCGGGGCTACCAGCTACGAGCAGTACTTC
CASSQDLGATSYEQYF